This T cell receptor beta chain was sequenced for a study of blood T cell repertoires in COVID-19. Assignment of participants to cohorts was predicated upon participant-reported clinical history. Method: immunoSEQ multiplex PCR; TCRdb's copy keeps in-frame clones and lacks some. The sample has hundreds of thousands of clones, 85% to 90% seen once; the top ten hold approximately 3.1%. Germline V gives CDR1 MNHEY, CDR2 SVGEGT. With V trimmed by 2 bases and J by 0 bases, 9 bases remained unmatched. This CDR3 comprises 18 residues. The receptor was isolated from a woman aged 45 to 65 in a cohort exposed to, infected with or recovered from COVID-19 (not recorded which). Material: PBMCs or T cells enriched from blood (not recorded which). The chain combines TRBV6-2 or TRBV6-3 with TRBJ1-5; 8 bases align to TRBD1. The CDR3 coding sequence is TGTGCCAGCAGTTACAGAACAGGGGGGGCGGGTAGCAATCAGCCCCAGCATTTT. This encodes CASSYRTGGAGSNQPQHF.